Shown below are 18 T cell receptor beta chains from a single sample sequenced in a study of T cell repertoires in cytomegalovirus infection. These receptors have no known antigen. MiXCR was run by TCRdb on the reads, yielding one entry per CDR3 protein. The data show about 770,000 distinct CDR3 sequences, about 27% seen once. The specimen comprised cultured CD8+ T cells from PBMCs, sampled from culture after CMV antigen stimulation. These receptors were obtained from a human donor in good health (CMV status not recorded). Some clones in this sample may be carry-over from other donors' samples.

This clonotype was found a few times. The rearrangement joins TRBV7-9 to TRBJ2-7; D unresolved. In germline, CDR1 is SEHNR, CDR2 FQNEAQ (reference sequence). V lost 4 bases and J 3 bases, leaving 13 bases between the germline ends. The CDR3 extends over 14 amino acids. CDR3 sequence: CASSWAASDYEQYF. For the CDR3, the DNA is TGTGCCAGCAGCTGGGCAGCATCGGACTACGAGCAGTACTTC.

CDR3 sequence reads: CASSAGTPPNEQFF. CDR3 bases: TGTGCCAGCAGCGCCGGGACTCCCCCCAATGAGCAGTTCTTC. The V call is TRBV7-4, the J call TRBJ2-1; D is possibly TRBD2 (6 bases). The V and J ends lost 5 bases and 6 bases respectively, with 14 bases between them. The germline CDR1 and CDR2 sequences are SGHVT and SQSDAQ. The length of the CDR3 is 14 residues.

This clonotype was counted many times. The CDR3 here is CASSLFVSGNRFSGELFF. CDR3 bases: TGTGCCAGCAGTTTATTCGTCTCGGGGAACCGGTTTTCAGGGGAGCTGTTTTTT. The chain is built from TRBV27 and TRBJ2-2, with a weak D call TRBD2 (5 bases). Germline assignment: CDR1 MNHEY and CDR2 SMNVEV (reference sequence). This CDR3 region has 18 residues. V was pared by 1 base and J by 8 bases, with 23 bases between.

The rearrangement uses TRBV19 and TRBJ2-3, with a tentative D call TRBD1 (6 bases). Trimming left V 8 bases short and J 2 bases short, with 14 bases between. This CDR3 comprises 14 residues. Germline CDR1 LNHDA, CDR2 SQIVND (reference sequence). CDR3 residues: CASSGLGATDTQYF. The CDR3 DNA reads TGTGCCAGTTCTGGACTGGGGGCCACAGATACGCAGTATTTT.

The chain employs TRBV20-1 and TRBJ2-3; tentative D call: TRBD2 (6 bases). Germline loops: CDR1 DFQATT, CDR2 SNEGSKA (reference sequence). Trimming shortened V by 6 bases and J by 0 bases, and 19 bases separated the two germline ends. This CDR3 is 16 amino acids long. As DNA, the CDR3 is TGCAGTGCCCGGAGGGCCCCGGGGCCGAGCACAGATACGCAGTATTTT. It yields the protein CSARRAPGPSTDTQYF.

The chain recombines TRBV7-9 with TRBJ2-1; no definite D call. The V gene lost 4 bases and the J gene lost 3 bases, with 25 bases spanning the gap. The CDR3 runs 19 residues. Germline CDR1 SEHNR, CDR2 FQNEAQ (reference sequence). The CDR3 sequence is CASSSRGPSTIFIYNEQFF. The CDR3 region has the DNA TGTGCCAGCAGCTCCCGCGGTCCGTCGACAATATTCATCTACAATGAGCAGTTCTTC.

This clonotype was observed a few times. V is TRBV11-3 and J is TRBJ2-6; 8 bases align to TRBD1. Germline CDR1 SGHNT, CDR2 YENEEA. The V and J ends lost 4 bases and 2 bases, in that order; junction bases with no gene match: 10. This CDR3 is 18 amino acids long. In DNA, the CDR3 is TGTGCCAGCAGCTCAGGTGGGCAGGGGGCCCCTGGGGCCAACGTCCTGACTTTC. It encodes CASSSGGQGAPGANVLTF.

The sample holds a few counts of this clonotype. V usage is TRBV20-1 and J usage is TRBJ2-1; TRBD1 or TRBD2 may be the D gene (6 bases each). CDR1 DFQATT and CDR2 SNEGSKA come from the germline V gene (reference sequence). This CDR3 comprises 16 residues. V was shortened by 5 bases and J by 1 base, with 18 bases between the two germline ends. In DNA form, the CDR3 reads TGCAGTGCTTACAGCCGGGGGCAGGGTTCCTACAATGAGCAGTTCTTC. Encoded protein: CSAYSRGQGSYNEQFF.

There are many counts of this clonotype. The DNA for the CDR3 is TGTGCCAGCAGCTTCCTAGCGGCTAGCACAGATACGCAGTATTTT. Amino acid sequence: CASSFLAASTDTQYF. This sequence joins TRBV7-8 and TRBJ2-3; 7 bases fit TRBD2. The CDR3 loop spans 15 amino acids. V dropped 3 bases and J dropped 0; count of bases not matched to a gene: 3. CDR1 is SGHVS and CDR2 is FQNEAQ in the germline V gene.

The chain employs TRBV19 and TRBJ2-7, with D possibly TRBD1 on 5 matching bases. Germline CDR1 and CDR2: LNHDA and SQIVND (reference sequence). This CDR3 comprises 13 residues. The germline V and J ends were trimmed by 3 bases and 3 bases, with 9 bases remaining between them. Here the CDR3 reads CASSIGQGYEQYV. DNA for the CDR3: TGTGCCAGTAGTATCGGCCAGGGCTACGAGCAGTACGTC.

The chain carries TRBV4-1 and TRBJ2-2; tentative D call: TRBD1 (7 bases). Looked up from germline, CDR1 is MGHRA and CDR2 is YSYEKL. The CDR3 is 15 amino acids. With 2 bases removed from V and 6 bases from J, the gap between germline ends came to 13 bases. For the CDR3, the DNA is TGCGCCAGCAGCCAACCCGACAGGGAGGCCGGGGAGCTGTTTTTT. It translates to CASSQPDREAGELFF.

This clonotype was observed a handful of times. This rearrangement joins TRBV29-1 to TRBJ1-5; TRBD1 might be the D (6 bases). V was shortened by 3 bases and J by 4 bases, with 16 bases between the two germline ends. This CDR3 contains 15 residues. CDR1 and CDR2 (germline): SQVTM, ANQGSEA. CDR3 bases: TGCAGCGTTGACGAAACAGGGATGGGGAATCAGCCCCAGCATTTT. As protein: CSVDETGMGNQPQHF.

This clonotype was seen a handful of times. V usage is TRBV27 and J usage is TRBJ2-7; TRBD1 matches 7 bases. After removal of 5 bases from V and 0 bases from J, the junction contained 4 bases not matched to a gene. This CDR3 region has 14 residues. Germline V CDR1 and CDR2: MNHEY, SMNVEV (reference sequence). The CDR3 is CASSIRGNSYEQYF. The CDR3 DNA sequence: TGTGCCAGCAGTATCAGGGGGAACTCCTACGAGCAGTACTTC.

This clonotype was picked up a small number of times. The chain joins TRBV27 to TRBJ2-3, with no clear D. Germline V lookup: CDR1 MNHEY, CDR2 SMNVEV (reference sequence). This CDR3 is built from 11 residues. V shed 6 bases and J shed 7 bases, with 8 bases lying between them. For the CDR3, the DNA is TGTGCCAGCAGGTCCTCATATACGCAGTATTTT. Protein sequence: CASRSSYTQYF.

The CDR3 protein is CASSISNYAGAIGEQFF. CDR3 in DNA: TGTGCCAGTAGTATATCAAACTATGCGGGGGCAATCGGGGAGCAGTTCTTC. This chain links TRBV19 with TRBJ2-1, with TRBD2 as a possible D gene (7 bases). CDR3 length: 17 residues. Trimming removed 2 bases at V and 10 bases at J, with 24 bases between. Germline V gene lookup returns CDR1 LNHDA and CDR2 SQIVND (reference sequence).

This clonotype was detected a few times. The V call is TRBV11-2, the J call TRBJ2-7; 7 bases align to TRBD2. Germline V lookup: CDR1 SGHAT, CDR2 FQNNGV. This CDR3 region has 16 residues. Trimming removed 0 bases from V and 3 bases from J; junction bases left unmatched: 8. The CDR3 is CASSLEEISGYYEQYF. Written as DNA, the CDR3 is TGTGCCAGCAGCTTAGAAGAAATTAGCGGGTACTACGAGCAGTACTTC. The full variable domain, completed using reference TRBV11-2 and TRBJ2-7, is EAGVAQSPRYKIIEKRQSVAFWCNPISGHATLYWYQQILGQGPKLLIQFQNNGVVDDSQLPKDRFSAERLKGVDSTLKIQPAKLEDSAVYLCASSLEEISGYYEQYFGPGTRLTVT.

This clonotype was seen repeatedly, ten times or more. This chain connects TRBV7-8 to TRBJ2-7; unclear D gene. Germline values: CDR1 SGHVS, CDR2 FQNEAQ. V lost 5 bases to trimming and J lost 4 bases, with 6 bases between them. The CDR3 is made up of 11 amino acids. CDR3 nucleotide sequence: TGTGCCAGCAGCCTGCATTACGAGCAGTACGTC. Protein sequence: CASSLHYEQYV.

The sample holds a few counts of this clonotype. This rearrangement joins TRBV4-1 to TRBJ2-1; D is uncertain. Germline V gives CDR1 MGHRA, CDR2 YSYEKL. The V end lost 0 bases, the J end lost 10 bases, and 13 bases lay between the germline ends. The CDR3 length is 14 residues. CDR3 coding DNA: TGCGCCAGCAGCCAAGATGTCAACGGGCACGAGCAGTTCTTC. Amino acid sequence: CASSQDVNGHEQFF.